The present T cell receptor beta chain was sequenced within a study of T cell changes during pregnancy in multiple sclerosis. The assay was immunoSEQ multiplex PCR, and TCRdb's table has in-frame clones only and misses some. This table has around 35,000 clones, about 92% appearing once. With 6 bases removed from V and 5 bases from J, the gap between germline ends came to 20 bases. The CDR3 length is 16 residues. In germline, CDR1 is LNHDA, CDR2 SQIVND (reference sequence). The material was CD4+ T cells from peripheral blood mononuclear cells, obtained in the third trimester of pregnancy. This sequence joins TRBV19 and TRBJ1-5; D might be TRBD1 (6 bases). The TCR sequence derives from a female donor in good health, enrolled as a control in a pregnancy study. CDR3 DNA sequence: TGTGCCAGTAGGCCCCAGGGGCCATCTCTGTATCAGCCCCAGCATTTT. Its protein product is CASRPQGPSLYQPQHF.